This TCR beta chain comes out of a study of control samples from healthy donors and cancer patients. The data were produced by immunoSEQ multiplex PCR, yet TCRdb's version contains in-frame clones alone and is incomplete. This table has some 160,000 clones, around 90% appearing once. The CDR3 length is 17 residues. Germline V gene data show CDR1 as SEHNR and CDR2 as FQNEAQ (reference sequence). The ends lost 1 base at V and 4 bases at J; junction bases unmatched: 10. The sample taken for sequencing was blood. This TCR was recovered from a man aged 25-40 years in good health. The chain couples TRBV7-9 to TRBJ2-5, with 9 nucleotides matching TRBD2. CDR3: CASSLGTAGGPGETQYF. In DNA, the CDR3 is TGTGCCAGCAGCTTAGGGACTGCGGGGGGGCCAGGAGAGACCCAGTACTTC.